Shown below are 22 T cell receptor beta chains from a single sample sequenced in a study of Ad26.COV2.S vaccination and SARS-CoV-2 variants. The treatment is: roughly 18 received Ad26.COV2.S at low or high dose, single or two shots; roughly 5 received placebo; per-sample allocation not given. The samples date from day 63 after the first vaccine or placebo injection. The table came from immunoSEQ multiplex PCR; TCRdb's copy has only in-frame clones and leaves some out. The data contain some 640,000 clones, more than 70% of them singletons. Specimen: peripheral blood, collected in a trial of Ad26.COV2.S vaccine versus placebo. The receptors derive from a person between 18 and 60 years old who received the Ad26.COV2.S COVID-19 vaccine or a placebo.

The rearrangement uses TRBV5-6 and TRBJ2-7, with D perhaps TRBD1 (6 bases). V was cut by 5 bases and J by 1 base, with 13 bases left in between. In germline, CDR1 is SGHDT, CDR2 YYEEEE. The CDR3 runs 14 residues. CDR3 sequence: CASSYRQVSYEQYF. CDR3 DNA: TGTGCCAGCAGTTACCGACAGGTTTCCTACGAGCAGTACTTC.

The J gene is TRBJ2-2, the V gene TRBV29-1; D gene ambiguous. Trimming shortened V by 5 bases and J by 1 base, and 5 bases separated the two germline ends. This CDR3 spans 12 amino acids. CDR1 SQVTM and CDR2 ANQGSEA come from the germline V gene. DNA of the CDR3: TGCAGCGTTTCAGGGAACACCGGGGAGCTGTTTTTT. It is translated as CSVSGNTGELFF.

Written as DNA, the CDR3 is TGTGCCATCAGTGTCCAGGGGGCTGCCCCCCTCCACTTT. Translation gives CAISVQGAAPLHF. The chain uses TRBV10-3 and TRBJ1-6; 8 nucleotides line up with TRBD1. Looked up from germline, CDR1 is ENHRY and CDR2 is SYGVKD. CDR3 size: 13 residues. The junction had 6 bases not matched to a gene; V was cut back by 4 bases and J by 13 bases.

The V gene is TRBV11-3, the J gene TRBJ2-2; 9 nucleotides line up with TRBD1. The V gene end was trimmed by 4 bases and the J gene end by 4 bases; junction bases not matched to a gene: 1. Germline assignment: CDR1 SGHNT and CDR2 YENEEA. The CDR3 has 14 amino acids. The DNA of the CDR3 is TGTGCCAGCAGCTCGACAGGGGGCACCGGGGAGCTGTTTTTT. Translating it yields CASSSTGGTGELFF.

Remarks on this clone: Within the sample, other DNA sequences also encode this same CDR3. V usage is TRBV2 and J usage is TRBJ1-1; TRBD1 is a possible D gene (5 bases). The length of the CDR3 is 13 residues. V lost 6 bases, J lost 0 bases, and 8 bases lay in between. CDR1 and CDR2 (germline): SNHLY, FYNNEI. CDR3 DNA sequence: TGTGCCAGCAGGGGGCAGATGAACACTGAAGCTTTCTTT. Its translation: CASRGQMNTEAFF.

This chain joins TRBV5-4 and TRBJ1-2; no definite D call. This CDR3 has 15 amino acids. The ends were cut back, 1 base at V and 0 bases at J, with 10 bases in the middle. CDR1 and CDR2 from the germline V gene are SGHNT and YYREEE (reference sequence). Here the CDR3 DNA reads TGTGCCAGCAGCTTGTCCGCACAAGCTAACTATGGCTACACCTTC. Translation: CASSLSAQANYGYTF.

The rearrangement links TRBV30 to TRBJ1-6, with D uncertain. CDR3 length: 15 residues. Trimming took 8 bases from V and 0 from J, leaving 14 bases between them. Per the germline V gene, CDR1 is GTSNPN and CDR2 is SVGIG (reference sequence). CDR3 loop: CAARASSSYNSPLHF. As DNA, the CDR3 is TGTGCCGCGCGAGCCTCGAGCTCCTATAATTCACCCCTCCACTTT.

CDR3 residues: CASSWTWSGELFF. In nucleotides, the CDR3 is TGTGCCAGCAGCTGGACGTGGTCCGGGGAGCTGTTTTTT. The chain combines TRBV5-6 with TRBJ2-2; D gene ambiguous. The CDR3 sequence is 13 residues long. V lost 3 bases to trimming and J lost 6 bases, with 9 bases between them. Germline V CDR1 and CDR2: SGHDT, YYEEEE.

V and J are TRBV11-2 and TRBJ2-6, with D uncertain. The CDR3 has 14 amino acids. V was clipped by 5 bases and J by 0 bases, with 5 bases between them. The germline V gene encodes CDR1 SGHAT and CDR2 FQNNGV. The CDR3 here is CASSPVSGANVLTF. CDR3 in DNA: TGTGCCAGCAGCCCAGTCTCTGGGGCCAACGTCCTGACTTTC. Full variable domain (remainder filled in from reference TRBV11-2 and TRBJ2-6): EAGVAQSPRYKIIEKRQSVAFWCNPISGHATLYWYQQILGQGPKLLIQFQNNGVVDDSQLPKDRFSAERLKGVDSTLKIQPAKLEDSAVYLCASSPVSGANVLTFGAGSRLTVL.

The chain links TRBV6-5 to TRBJ1-2, with 7 bases identical to TRBD1. The CDR3 spans 14 residues. Germline CDR1 MNHEY, CDR2 SVGAGI. V was clipped by 6 bases and J by 3 bases; unmatched bases: 7. For the CDR3, the DNA is TGTGCCAGCAGCCCGGACAGGTGGGACTATGGCTACACCTTC. Its protein is CASSPDRWDYGYTF.

The CDR3 region is CASSVGSTDADTQYF. The CDR3 DNA is TGTGCCAGCAGCGTGGGGTCGACCGACGCAGATACGCAGTATTTT. The chain joins TRBV9 to TRBJ2-3; D call uncertain. The CDR3 has 15 amino acids. Per the germline V gene, CDR1 is SGDLS and CDR2 is YYNGEE. The V end lost 2 bases, the J end lost 4 bases, and 14 bases lay between the germline ends.

The chain carries TRBV10-3 and TRBJ2-2; 8 positions agree with TRBD1. V dropped 6 bases and J dropped 5; count of bases not matched to a gene: 5. CDR3 size: 14 residues. The V gene's germline CDR1 is ENHRY and CDR2 SYGVKD. CDR3 sequence (DNA): TGTGCCATCAGGTCGGACAGGGCAACCGGGGAGCTGTTTTTT. Translation: CAIRSDRATGELFF.

The chain links TRBV14 to TRBJ2-1, with TRBD2 matching over 9 bases. The germline gives CDR1 SGHDN, CDR2 FVKESK. The CDR3 is made up of 19 amino acids. Trimming cost V 0 bases and J 2 bases; bases outside gene matches: 11. CDR3 sequence reads: CASSQEGAGGQPTYNEQFF. As DNA, the CDR3 is TGTGCCAGCAGCCAAGAAGGAGCGGGAGGCCAACCCACCTACAATGAGCAGTTCTTC.

In regard to this clone: This sample includes further DNA sequences coding for the same CDR3. The chain uses TRBV5-6 and TRBJ1-5; D gene uncertain. The ends were cut back, 0 bases at V and 5 bases at J, with 3 bases in the middle. Germline CDR1 reads SGHDT; CDR2 reads YYEEEE. This CDR3 has 12 amino acids. DNA for the CDR3: TGTGCCAGCAGCTTGGGCGATCAGCCCCAGCATTTT. This sequence encodes CASSLGDQPQHF.

This clone was counted a single time. The chain couples TRBV5-4 to TRBJ1-2, with 12 bases identical to TRBD1. Germline lookup yields CDR1 SGHNT and CDR2 YYREEE (reference sequence). This CDR3 spans 14 amino acids. The V and J ends lost 4 bases and 4 bases, in that order; junction bases with no gene match: 2. CDR3 amino acids: CASSGTGGTYGYTF. CDR3 nucleotide sequence: TGTGCCAGCAGCGGGACAGGGGGCACCTATGGCTACACCTTC. The full variable domain, rest sourced from reference TRBV5-4 and TRBJ1-2, is ETGVTQSPTHLIKTRGQQVTLRCSSQSGHNTVSWYQQALGQGPQFIFQYYREEENGRGNFPPRFSGLQFPNYSSELNVNALELDDSALYLCASSGTGGTYGYTFGSGTRLTVV.

The chain combines TRBV10-3 with TRBJ2-1; 11 nucleotides agree with TRBD2. With V trimmed by 7 bases and J by 6 bases, 5 bases remained unmatched. The CDR3 totals 14 residues. Germline V lookup: CDR1 ENHRY, CDR2 SYGVKD. The DNA for the CDR3 is TGTGCCATCAAGACTAGCGGGATGCCCAATGAGCAGTTCTTC. It is translated as CAIKTSGMPNEQFF.

The V gene is TRBV10-3, the J gene TRBJ1-6; D is unresolved. The V end lost 7 bases, the J end lost 8 bases, and 12 bases lay between the germline ends. Germline CDR1 is ENHRY and CDR2 is SYGVKD. This CDR3 is 13 amino acids long. CDR3 in amino acids: CAITPRQDSPLHF. CDR3 nucleotides: TGTGCCATCACCCCCCGTCAGGATTCACCCCTCCACTTT.

On this clone itself: The same CDR3 is also encoded by other DNA sequences in this sample. The J gene is TRBJ2-7, the V gene TRBV24-1; D is tentatively TRBD1 or TRBD2 (5 bases each). V dropped 3 bases and J dropped 3 bases, with 8 bases sitting between them. Germline values: CDR1 KGHDR, CDR2 SFDVKD. This CDR3 has 13 residues. The DNA of the CDR3 is TGTGCCACCAGTGATCCTGGGGGCTACGAGCAGTACTTC. Protein sequence: CATSDPGGYEQYF.

The rearrangement links TRBV10-1 to TRBJ2-2; tentatively, D is TRBD2 (6 bases). The CDR3 sequence is 15 residues long. Germline V gene sequence: CDR1 WNHNN, CDR2 SYGVQD (reference sequence). With 7 bases removed from V and 2 bases from J, the gap between germline ends came to 14 bases. CDR3: CASKAEGPNTGELFF. For the CDR3, the DNA is TGCGCCAGCAAGGCGGAGGGGCCCAACACCGGGGAGCTGTTTTTT.

The rearrangement joins TRBV2 to TRBJ2-7; D is unresolved. The CDR3 contains 12 residues. In germline, CDR1 is SNHLY, CDR2 FYNNEI. V was pared by 11 bases and J by 3 bases, with 14 bases between. CDR3 nucleotides: TGTGCCGCCGGGCCAGAGCTCTACGAGCAGTACTTC. Encoded protein: CAAGPELYEQYF.

The rearrangement links TRBV5-4 to TRBJ1-2; D unresolved. The germline V gene encodes CDR1 SGHNT and CDR2 YYREEE (reference sequence). The CDR3 consists of 13 residues. V was trimmed by 4 bases and J by 0 bases, leaving 7 bases between them. The CDR3 DNA follows: TGTGCCAGCAGCACACCGCCTAACTATGGCTACACCTTC. It translates to CASSTPPNYGYTF. Drawing the rest from reference TRBV5-4 and TRBJ1-2, the complete variable domain is ETGVTQSPTHLIKTRGQQVTLRCSSQSGHNTVSWYQQALGQGPQFIFQYYREEENGRGNFPPRFSGLQFPNYSSELNVNALELDDSALYLCASSTPPNYGYTFGSGTRLTVV.

The chain is built from TRBV30 and TRBJ1-5; weak D call: TRBD1 (6 bases). The V end was cut by 5 bases, the J end by 6 bases, with 11 bases between. The CDR3 is made up of 12 amino acids. Germline CDR1 GTSNPN, CDR2 SVGIG (reference sequence). The CDR3 region is CAWQGMGQPQHF. Written as DNA, the CDR3 is TGTGCCTGGCAGGGGATGGGTCAGCCCCAGCATTTT.